Included here is one TCR beta chain sequence, with context. The sample originates from a study of T cell repertoires in ileal Crohn's disease. Looking at the study overall: About 40% were active smokers at surgery; median disease duration was 7.9 years. Postoperative therapy was given to about half: about ten thiopurines, roughly 18 anti-TNF agents.

The data were produced by immunoSEQ multiplex PCR, yet TCRdb's version contains in-frame clones alone and is incomplete. In the table there are about 4,700 clones, around 80% of which are singletons. What was sequenced was ileal tissue. This TCR derives from an adult with Crohn's disease.

DNA of the CDR3: TGTGCCATCAGTGACAGCTCCTATAATTCACCCCTCCACTTT. Translating it yields CAISDSSYNSPLHF. The J gene is TRBJ1-6, the V gene TRBV10-3; D gene ambiguous. V was cut by 3 bases and J by 0 bases, with 3 bases left in between. This CDR3 region has 14 residues. Germline assignment: CDR1 ENHRY and CDR2 SYGVKD.